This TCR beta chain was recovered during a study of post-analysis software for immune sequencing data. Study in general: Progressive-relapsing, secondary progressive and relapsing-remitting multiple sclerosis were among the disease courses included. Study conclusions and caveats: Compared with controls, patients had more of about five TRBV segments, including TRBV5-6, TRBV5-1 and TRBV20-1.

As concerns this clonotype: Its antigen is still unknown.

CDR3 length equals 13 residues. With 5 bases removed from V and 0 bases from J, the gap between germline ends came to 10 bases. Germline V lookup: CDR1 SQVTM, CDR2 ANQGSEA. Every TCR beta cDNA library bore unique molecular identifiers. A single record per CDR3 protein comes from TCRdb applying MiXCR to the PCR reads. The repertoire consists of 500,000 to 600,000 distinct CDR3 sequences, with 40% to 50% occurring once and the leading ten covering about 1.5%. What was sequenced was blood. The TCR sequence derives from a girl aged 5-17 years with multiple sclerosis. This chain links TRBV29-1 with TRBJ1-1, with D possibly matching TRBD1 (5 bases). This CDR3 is CSVLSGLNTEAFF. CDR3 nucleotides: TGCAGCGTTCTGTCAGGGCTGAACACTGAAGCTTTCTTT.